Presented here are 2 T cell receptor beta chains from one specimen sequenced in a study of blood T cell repertoires in COVID-19. The table came from immunoSEQ multiplex PCR; TCRdb's copy has only in-frame clones and leaves some out. The sample records some 150,000 clones, around 90% being singletons. The sequenced material came from peripheral blood. Every receptor here comes from a woman aged 55-70 years with acute or convalescent COVID-19.

The rearrangement joins TRBV5-1 to TRBJ1-2, with TRBD1 matching 8 bases. Germline V gives CDR1 SGHRS, CDR2 YFSETQ. The CDR3 consists of 17 residues. V dropped 2 bases and J dropped 6; count of bases not matched to a gene: 15. The DNA for the CDR3 is TGCGCCAGCAGCTTCGCCATTACCGGGACAGGACATGATGGCTACACCTTC. Protein product: CASSFAITGTGHDGYTF. Full variable domain (rest looked up from reference TRBV5-1 and TRBJ1-2): KAGVTQTPRYLIKTRGQQVTLSCSPISGHRSVSWYQQTPGQGLQFLFEYFSETQRNKGNFPGRFSGRQFSNSRSEMNVSTLELGDSALYLCASSFAITGTGHDGYTFGSGTRLTVV.

This clone was recorded at least ten times. V gene TRBV19 combines with J gene TRBJ2-3; a possible D gene is TRBD1 (5 bases). V was clipped by 7 bases and J by 4 bases, with 15 bases between them. The CDR3 extends over 14 amino acids. Germline CDR1 reads LNHDA; CDR2 reads SQIVND (reference sequence). The CDR3 sequence: CASNFAGSADTQYF. In DNA, the CDR3 is TGTGCCAGTAACTTCGCAGGGTCTGCAGATACGCAGTATTTT.